This TCR beta chain stems from a study of identical twins. Findings of the study overall: Zero-insertion analyses were open to partial confounding by invariant MAIT and iNKT cells.

Trimming stripped 9 bases from V and 8 bases from J, with 11 bases between. Germline CDR1 reads ENHRY; CDR2 reads SYGVKD. This CDR3 is 11 amino acids long. There are a few counts of this clonotype. Its antigen is undetermined. One entry per CDR3 protein, called by TCRdb with MiXCR from the 5' RACE reads. The top ten clones hold 4% to 5.5% of a sample with hundreds of thousands of distinct CDR3 sequences, 21% of them seen once. In addition, the sample was reused for a study of T cells expressing NK-cell markers. That source reports: Sorted CD3+CD56+NKG2C+, CD3+CD56+NKG2C- and CD3+CD56-NKG2C+ T cells supplied TCR beta repertoires.

The origin of this receptor is a woman younger than 35 in good health. The specimen was PBMCs. The chain links TRBV10-3 to TRBJ1-5; D may be TRBD1 (5 bases). The CDR3 nucleotides read TGTGCCATAGGGACCGGGGAGCCCCAGCATTTT. Its translation is CAIGTGEPQHF.